This T cell receptor beta chain is drawn from a study of OX40 agonist ivuxolimab in advanced cancers. With regard to the full study: The costimulatory receptor OX40 (CD134) was targeted by ivuxolimab, a fully human IgG2 agonistic monoclonal antibody. Of the roughly 52 patients in dose escalation, about 20 had hepatocellular carcinoma, roughly 15 had melanoma, 9 had renal cell carcinoma and 9 had head and neck cancer. The monotherapy dose-escalation portion (N = 52 patients) of the phase I ivuxolimab trial is reported in the paper. Patients were allowed to have had prior anti-PD-1, anti-PD-L1 or anti-CTLA-4 therapy, and 40% to 45% of the dose-escalation patients had previously received checkpoint inhibitors. Intravenous ivuxolimab was administered to patients every 2 weeks at six dose levels: 0.01, 0.1, 0.3, 1.5, 3 and 10 mg/kg. Three dose-escalation patients achieved partial responses, one with hepatocellular carcinoma and two with cutaneous melanoma. Peripheral TCRbeta sequencing was intended to test whether TCR sequence diversity was altered and clonal T-cell expansion was caused by ivuxolimab. In the dose-escalation cohort, 82.7% of patients were male, and the mean age was approximately 60 years, with a range of roughly 23 to 85.

Notes on this clone: There is no known antigen for this receptor. Per-base quality was not reported, and no clone a single base away is much larger than it.

Beyond this particular receptor, the publication reports: Which antigens the clonally expanded peripheral T cells were specific for was not determined. Partial responders in the 0.1-3.0 mg/kg groups had among the lowest normalized peripheral clonal expansion, especially among CD8+ T cells. Clonal expansion of both CD4+ and CD8+ blood T cells was observed from baseline to week 6 at doses 0.1 to 3.0 mg/kg. Low levels of normalized T-cell clonal expansion were also seen in some patients who did not respond. On average, CD8+ T cells showed more expanded clones than CD4+ T cells after ivuxolimab.

For sequencing of the TCRbeta CDR3 region, genomic DNA was extracted from the sorted cells. The immunoSEQ Assay was used for sequencing of TCRbeta CDR3 regions. Sourced from immuneACCESS, this table was stored by TCRdb with only in-frame sequences that have V and J called. A share of the clones is absent; for the studies checked, an unresolved V gene accounts for under half, and the remainder has no known explanation. Counted in this sample were around 40,000 clones; roughly four fifths of them appeared once. 20% to 25% of the sample comes from the top ten. The cysteine opens and the phenylalanine closes a CDR3 of 16 amino acids. Solely the CDR3 DNA is kept, with 48 bases framed from the first base. The junction shows trimming of 2 bases on V and 5 bases on J, and the gene matches do not reach 4 bases of it. Via the germline V gene, CDR1 is ENHRY and CDR2 SYGVKD. The trial excluded patients who had a history of autoimmune disease or who were on systemic immunosuppression. Peripheral blood for TCR sequencing was drawn from every dose cohort at baseline, at cycle 4 day 1 and at cycle 7 day 1. Samples were obtained from an open-label, multicenter, first-in-human phase I dose-escalation trial of ivuxolimab. Adults with locally advanced or metastatic melanoma, renal cell carcinoma, hepatocellular carcinoma or head and neck squamous cell carcinoma were enrolled in the trial. Before TCR sequencing, CD4+ T cells and CD8+ T cells were sorted from peripheral blood as separate populations.

This clonotype was sampled from an adult with an advanced solid tumor such as melanoma, head and neck, liver or kidney cancer. The V gene is TRBV10-3 and the J gene is TRBJ2-3, and 13 junction bases match TRBD2. The sample consisted of CD4+ or CD8+ T cells sorted from blood, taken in a trial of the OX40 agonist ivuxolimab. The nucleotide sequence is TGTGCCATCAGTGAGACTAGCGGGGGGGCGGGAGATACGCAGTATTTT. This gives the protein CAISETSGGAGDTQYF.